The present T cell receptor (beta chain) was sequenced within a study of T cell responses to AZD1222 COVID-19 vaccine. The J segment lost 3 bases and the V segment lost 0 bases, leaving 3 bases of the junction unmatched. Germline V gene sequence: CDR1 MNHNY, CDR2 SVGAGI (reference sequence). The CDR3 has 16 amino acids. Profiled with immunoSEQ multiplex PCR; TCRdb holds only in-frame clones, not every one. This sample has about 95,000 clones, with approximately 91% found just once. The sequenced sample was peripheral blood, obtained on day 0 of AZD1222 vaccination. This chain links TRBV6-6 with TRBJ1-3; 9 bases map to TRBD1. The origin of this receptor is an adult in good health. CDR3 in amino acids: CASSYSGTGNGNTIYF. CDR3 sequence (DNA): TGTGCCAGCAGTTACTCCGGGACAGGGAATGGAAACACCATATATTTT.